The rows below give T cell receptor beta chains drawn from one sample of a study of blood T cell repertoires in COVID-19. Produced via immunoSEQ multiplex PCR; TCRdb's table is partial and in-frame only. The data show 110,000 or so clones, with over 80% seen just once and about 1% held by the top ten. The specimen was peripheral blood. The receptor set was obtained from a human donor in a cohort sampled during active COVID-19. Each CDR3 is given with its conserved first and last residue. The order of the fields is V gene, D gene, J gene, clone size, CDR3 DNA, CDR3 protein. D genes are given only for firm matches. Clone size appears in some rows only: once, few, many, or a class for an expanded clone.

TRBV4-3	NA	TRBJ1-1	NA	TGCGCCAGCAGCCAAGGGGGGAGGGGCACTGAAGCTTTCTTT	CASSQGGRGTEAFF
TRBV4-2	NA	TRBJ2-3	NA	TGTGCCAGCAGCCAAGAAGGACAGCGCACAGATACGCAGTATTTT	CASSQEGQRTDTQYF
TRBV3-1/TRBV3-2	NA	TRBJ1-6	once	TGTGCCAGCAGCCAAGGGTTTGGAGGGGCTGGTAATTCACCCCTCCACTTT	CASSQGFGGAGNSPLHF
TRBV3-1/TRBV3-2	NA	TRBJ2-2	NA	TGTGCCAGCAGCCGTGGACAACACACCGGGGAGCTGTTTTTT	CASSRGQHTGELFF
TRBV18	NA	TRBJ2-7	NA	TGTGCCAGCTCACCACATGAAGGGGGCGAGCAGTACTTC	CASSPHEGGEQYF
TRBV18	TRBD2	TRBJ2-1	NA	TGTGCCAGCTCACTTTTTAGCGGGGGGGCCGGTGAGCAGTTCTTC	CASSLFSGGAGEQFF
TRBV6-5	NA	TRBJ2-7	NA	TGTGCCAGCATGCGAGGGTCGGACGAGCAGTACTTC	CASMRGSDEQYF
TRBV12-3/TRBV12-4	NA	TRBJ2-7	NA	TGTGCCAGCAGTTTGACTAGGGCCCAGCAGTACTTC	CASSLTRAQQYF
TRBV6-6	TRBD1	TRBJ1-2	NA	TGTGCCAGCAGTTACACAGGGGACTATGGCTACACCTTC	CASSYTGDYGYTF
TRBV9	TRBD2	TRBJ2-5	NA	TGTGCCAGCAGTCCCGGGACTAGCGGGGGACGAGAGACCCAGTACTTC	CASSPGTSGGRETQYF
TRBV7-2	NA	TRBJ1-1	NA	TGTGCCAGCAGCTTAACTCCACGGGTCACTGAAGCTTTCTTT	CASSLTPRVTEAFF